This paragraph covers one T cell receptor (beta chain) sequence. CDR3 size: 13 residues. Trimming removed 5 bases at V and 3 bases at J, with 10 bases between. Seattle patient enrollment occurred during active infection, with longitudinal follow-up thereafter. Source study methods: Amplification with reference gene primers provided the estimates of nucleated cell counts. The repertoire was sequenced with immunoSEQ multiplex PCR; TCRdb's copy has only in-frame clones and lacks some. Clone size and V and J calls were adopted from that table, with D and trimming inferred from the DNA. This sample has a few hundred thousand clones, with roughly 90% found just once. This sample is drawn from a study of blood T cell repertoires in COVID-19. Study details: Collection of acute and convalescent COVID-19 samples took place in the United States, Italy and Spain. T cells, B-cell-depleted T cells, or PBMCs supplied cDNA or gDNA.

Source material: peripheral blood. The origin of this receptor is a man aged 18 to 30 with COVID-19, enrolled during active disease. The rearrangement joins TRBV12-3 or TRBV12-4 to TRBJ1-1; D perhaps matches TRBD1 (6 bases). The CDR3 here is CASSTTGHTEAFF. CDR3 DNA: TGTGCCAGCAGTACGACAGGCCACACTGAAGCTTTCTTT.